This T cell receptor beta chain was obtained from a study of blood T cell repertoires in COVID-19. Whole-study context: The United States, Italy and Spain supplied acute and convalescent COVID-19 samples.

Sequenced by immunoSEQ multiplex PCR; TCRdb stores in-frame clones only, minus some. The sample consists of over 60,000 clones, 82% of them appearing once. The V and J ends lost 3 bases and 4 bases respectively, with 19 bases between them. The CDR3 extends over 15 amino acids. Germline CDR1 GTSNPN, CDR2 SVGIG (reference sequence). The sample holds one count of this clone. The TCR originated in a woman of 80 years or more with acute or convalescent COVID-19. This sequence joins TRBV30 and TRBJ2-7; D possibly corresponds to TRBD2 (6 bases). Material: peripheral blood. The CDR3 coding sequence is TGTGCCTGGAGCCCTGGCCCCGCGGGACCTTACGAGCAGTACTTC. Translation gives CAWSPGPAGPYEQYF.